The rows below give T cell receptor beta chains drawn from one sample of a study of shared clonotypes between healthy human individuals. Sequenced by immunoSEQ multiplex PCR; TCRdb stores in-frame clones only, minus some. The data show approximately 2,000,000 clones, with just under 95% seen just once and approximately 0.4% held by the top ten. Sequencing was carried out using naive CD4+ T cells from PBMCs. The source of these receptors is a man between 18 and 35 years old in good health. Some clones in this sample may be carry-over from other donors' samples. The CDR3 runs from the conserved cysteine through the conserved F or W. A D gene is named only where the DNA matches it firmly. Clone sizes are given selectively: once, few, many, or a class where the clone is expanded.

cdr3_length j_call d_call v_call clone_size cdr3_nt cdr3_aa
14 TRBJ2-2 . TRBV11-3 . TGTGCCAGCAGCTTAGGCCTTAACACCGGGGAGCTGTTTTTT CASSLGLNTGELFF
16 TRBJ2-5 . TRBV5-1 . TGCGCCAGCAGCTTGGATGGGATAAGGGGCCGAGAGACCCAGTACTTC CASSLDGIRGRETQYF
15 TRBJ2-1 TRBD1 TRBV29-1 . TGCAGCGCCCAGGGACAGGTGAACTCCTACAATGAGCAGTTCTTC CSAQGQVNSYNEQFF
15 TRBJ2-3 . TRBV25-1 . TGTGCCAGCAGTGAACTCGGGGGCATCACAGATACGCAGTATTTT CASSELGGITDTQYF
15 TRBJ1-3 . TRBV6-1 . TGTGCCAGCAGTACCACAGGGTTCTCTGGAAACACCATATATTTT CASSTTGFSGNTIYF
15 TRBJ2-1 TRBD2 TRBV5-1 . TGCGCCAGCTCACCTCTAGCGGGCTCCTACAATGAGCAGTTCTTC CASSPLAGSYNEQFF
14 TRBJ1-4 TRBD1 TRBV5-4 . TGTGCCAGCAGCGAGGACAGGGTGCGGGAAAAACTGTTTTTT CASSEDRVREKLFF
14 TRBJ2-7 . TRBV2 . TGTGCCAGCAGTGAAGCGGCGAGGGTTTACGAGCAGTACTTC CASSEAARVYEQYF
13 TRBJ1-2 TRBD1 TRBV27 . TGTGCCAGCAGTTTCTACAGGGGTCGGGGCTACACCTTC CASSFYRGRGYTF
13 TRBJ1-2 . TRBV6-5 . TGTGCCAGCAGTTTGGGAGGAGGGTATGGCTACACCTTC CASSLGGGYGYTF
13 TRBJ2-1 . TRBV5-4 once TGTGCCAGCAGCTTAGGTAGCGGCAATGAGCAGTTCTTC CASSLGSGNEQFF
15 TRBJ1-1 . TRBV6-5 . TGTGCCAGCAGCCGACCGGGACGATTGAACACTGAAGCTTTCTTT CASSRPGRLNTEAFF
15 TRBJ2-1 TRBD2 TRBV9 . TGTGCCAGCAGCCCCCGTAGCGGGAGGGCCGCGGAGCAGTTCTTC CASSPRSGRAAEQFF
16 TRBJ1-4 . TRBV27 . TGTGCCAGCAGCCTGAATGCCCGGGACTGGTTTGAAAAACTGTTTTTT CASSLNARDWFEKLFF
11 TRBJ2-1 . TRBV20-1 . TGCAGTGGTAGGAGGGCTGGTGAGCAGTTCTTC CSGRRAGEQFF
14 TRBJ2-1 . TRBV11-1 . TGTGCCAGCAGCCCGGAGCGGGACATGTTAGAGCAGTTCTTC CASSPERDMLEQFF
13 TRBJ1-5 . TRBV6-5 . TGTGCCAGCTCGGGGGGAGGCAATCAGCCCCAGCATTTT CASSGGGNQPQHF